This TCR beta chain stems from a study of T-cell reconstitution after alpha-beta-depleted transplantation in children. In its sample, this clonotype was seen many times. The antigen is unknown. A junction end diverges from the germline sequence, so it may reflect a read error. The CDR3 has 14 amino acids. Germline loops: CDR1 MGHDK, CDR2 SYGVNS. Whole-study findings and limits: The study traced high day-60 TCRbeta diversity in some patients to surviving recipient T cells and thymic progenitors. After transplant, at about two months, alpha-beta T cells were reportedly derived from several hundred expanded graft clones. Newly made T cells mostly supplied T-cell counts and diversity one year after transplant.

TCRbeta library preparation incorporated unique molecular identifiers. TCRdb re-derived calls from the PCR reads in MiXCR, one entry per CDR3 protein. Among over 100,000 distinct CDR3 sequences, under 7% were seen once, and the ten largest hold around 5.6%. This TCR was sampled from a female patient younger than 10 who had a stem cell transplant for Fanconi anemia, so the T cells may come from the graft donor. The source was PBMCs, mostly from graft donor cells, collected 60 days after TCRalphabeta/CD19-depleted stem cell transplant. The rearrangement uses TRBV25-1 and TRBJ2-7; TRBD2 matches at 9 bases. Here the CDR3 DNA reads TGCACTATAGCGGGAGAAGAGGGCGGCTACGAGCAGTACTTC. Protein: CTIAGEEGGYEQYF.